The 31 T cell receptor beta chains presented below share a single source sample, sequenced in a study of T-cell memory formation after mild COVID-19. TCRdb called the 5' RACE reads again in MiXCR, with one record for every CDR3 protein. The repertoire includes 150,000 to 200,000 distinct CDR3 sequences, around a fifth of them detected once, and more than 20% sits in the top ten. Sequencing input: PBMCs or a T cell subset sorted from them (not recorded which). The receptor set was obtained from an adult woman who had mild COVID-19 (a few samples of this study predate the infection). Cell type and time point are not known.

The rearrangement uses TRBV14 and TRBJ2-1; 9 bases align to TRBD2. The junction had 4 bases not matched to a gene; V was cut back by 3 bases and J by 4 bases. The CDR3 extends over 15 amino acids. The germline CDR1 and CDR2 sequences are SGHDN and FVKESK. The CDR3 here is CASSHRLAEYNEQFF. DNA for the CDR3: TGTGCCAGCAGCCACCGACTAGCGGAGTACAATGAGCAGTTCTTC. Full variable domain (rest looked up from reference TRBV14 and TRBJ2-1): EAGVTQFPSHSVIEKGQTVTLRCDPISGHDNLYWYRRVMGKEIKFLLHFVKESKQDESGMPNNRFLAERTGGTYSTLKVQPAELEDSGVYFCASSHRLAEYNEQFFGPGTRLTVL.

This chain joins TRBV20-1 and TRBJ2-1; possible D gene TRBD1, 6 bases. The length of the CDR3 is 15 residues. Germline values: CDR1 DFQATT, CDR2 SNEGSKA (reference sequence). The ends were cut back, 2 bases at V and 8 bases at J, with 19 bases in the middle. The CDR3 loop reads CSARKGVGWSDEQFF. As DNA, the CDR3 is TGCAGTGCTAGAAAGGGGGTCGGGTGGTCGGATGAGCAGTTCTTC.

This clonotype turned up a few times. The chain is built from TRBV4-1 and TRBJ1-5, with D uncertain. Germline CDR1 and CDR2: MGHRA and YSYEKL. V lost 0 bases and J 5 bases, leaving 8 bases between the germline ends. This CDR3 comprises 14 residues. The CDR3 DNA reads as TGCGCCAGCAGCCAAGATGACGGCTATCAGCCCCAGCATTTT. It codes for CASSQDDGYQPQHF.

The chain has TRBV28 and TRBJ2-3; TRBD2 agrees at 11 bases. The ends lost 8 bases at V and 6 bases at J; junction bases unmatched: 7. The germline V gene has CDR1 MDHEN and CDR2 SYDVKM. This CDR3 region has 14 residues. CDR3 in amino acids: CASVTSGESDTQYF. CDR3 nucleotide sequence: TGTGCCAGCGTGACTAGCGGGGAGAGCGATACGCAGTATTTT.

This chain uses TRBV7-6 with TRBJ2-1, with D possibly matching TRBD1 (6 bases). Germline CDR1 SGHVS, CDR2 FNYEAQ. V was shortened by 5 bases and J by 2 bases, with 13 bases between the two germline ends. The CDR3 totals 15 residues. CDR3 DNA: TGTGCCAGCAGCAAATCAGGGGTCCCCTACAATGAGCAGTTCTTC. Translating gives CASSKSGVPYNEQFF.

This clonotype was observed a handful of times. V is TRBV5-1 and J is TRBJ1-1; the D gene is possibly TRBD1 (6 bases). Between the trimmed V and J ends, which lost 2 bases and 4 bases, there was a span of 15 bases. Germline CDR1 SGHRS, CDR2 YFSETQ. This CDR3 region has 15 residues. DNA of the CDR3: TGCGCCAGCAGCTTCCGGGGGGCGCAGGCCACTGAAGCTTTCTTT. Residues: CASSFRGAQATEAFF.

The rearrangement uses TRBV10-3 and TRBJ1-1; D call uncertain. This CDR3 has 13 amino acids. Deletions cut 8 bases from V and 1 base from J, with 11 bases between. Germline V lookup: CDR1 ENHRY, CDR2 SYGVKD. The CDR3 loop is CAIRIQENTEAFF. In DNA, the CDR3 is TGTGCCATCCGAATTCAGGAGAACACTGAAGCTTTCTTT.

This clonotype was found a few times. The chain uses TRBV5-1 and TRBJ2-2, with a tentative D call TRBD2 (5 bases). The germline V gene has CDR1 SGHRS and CDR2 YFSETQ. The length of the CDR3 is 14 residues. The ends were cut back, 9 bases at V and 0 bases at J, with 12 bases in the middle. CDR3 amino acids: CATPGSSNTGELFF. In nucleotides, the CDR3 is TGCGCCACCCCTGGGAGCTCGAACACCGGGGAGCTGTTTTTT. Variable domain in full (rest from reference TRBV5-1 and TRBJ2-2): KAGVTQTPRYLIKTRGQQVTLSCSPISGHRSVSWYQQTPGQGLQFLFEYFSETQRNKGNFPGRFSGRQFSNSRSEMNVSTLELGDSALYLCATPGSSNTGELFFGEGSRLTVL.

This clonotype was seen a handful of times. The chain combines TRBV15 with TRBJ2-1; a weak D match, TRBD2 (6 bases). Germline V CDR1 and CDR2: LNHNV, YYDKDF (reference sequence). This CDR3 has 15 amino acids. Trimming stripped 0 bases from V and 4 bases from J, with 10 bases between. The CDR3 DNA follows: TGTGCCACCAGCAGAGATACCCGGGAGTACAATGAGCAGTTCTTC. Protein: CATSRDTREYNEQFF.

V is TRBV9 and J is TRBJ1-1; a weak D match, TRBD1 (6 bases). The CDR3 runs 15 residues. Germline CDR1 SGDLS, CDR2 YYNGEE. The V and J ends lost 4 bases and 6 bases respectively, with 19 bases between them. The chain's CDR3 is CASSPWRGAGAEAFF. For the CDR3, the DNA is TGTGCCAGCAGCCCTTGGAGGGGGGCTGGGGCTGAAGCTTTCTTT. The variable domain in full, completed from reference TRBV9 and TRBJ1-1, reads DSGVTQTPKHLITATGQRVTLRCSPRSGDLSVYWYQQSLDQGLQFLIQYYNGEERAKGNILERFSAQQFPDLHSELNLSSLELGDSALYFCASSPWRGAGAEAFFGQGTRLTVV.

This clonotype came up a few times. This chain links TRBV5-5 with TRBJ1-1; D is unresolved. The CDR3 has 13 residues. Germline V lookup: CDR1 SGHKS, CDR2 YYEKEE (reference sequence). V was cut by 6 bases and J by 10 bases, with 19 bases left in between. CDR3 DNA: TGTGCCAGCACACCGGGCCTTGAATTGGTAGCTTTCTTT. Its protein product is CASTPGLELVAFF. Looking up the rest from reference TRBV5-5 and TRBJ1-1 gives the full variable domain: DAGVTQSPTHLIKTRGQQVTLRCSPISGHKSVSWYQQVLGQGPQFIFQYYEKEERGRGNFPDRFSARQFPNYSSELNVNALLLGDSALYLCASTPGLELVAFFGQGTRLTVV.

This clonotype appeared a few times. The chain employs TRBV30 and TRBJ2-7; 9 bases are a match to TRBD1. The CDR3 extends over 14 amino acids. Germline V gene sequence: CDR1 GTSNPN, CDR2 SVGIG (reference sequence). J gave up 4 bases and V 4 bases, and 8 bases lay outside the gene matches. The CDR3 DNA reads TGTGCCTGGAACGAAGGGACAGGGATTTACGAGCAGTACTTC. It is translated as CAWNEGTGIYEQYF.

This clonotype has only a few counts. The chain carries TRBV12-3 or TRBV12-4 and TRBJ1-5; D perhaps matches TRBD1 (6 bases). Trimming cost V 6 bases and J 7 bases, with 16 bases left between them. The CDR3 contains 14 residues. CDR3 coding DNA: TGTGCCAGCAGCCAGACAGGCTGGGGACAGCCCCAGCATTTT. Translation: CASSQTGWGQPQHF.

This clonotype was observed a handful of times. The genes are TRBV20-1 and TRBJ2-1, with 8 bases fitting TRBD2. Germline V gene sequence: CDR1 DFQATT, CDR2 SNEGSKA (reference sequence). The CDR3 has 13 amino acids. Trimming took 4 bases from V and 6 from J; bases not matched to a gene: 5. CDR3 protein: CSANSGSSNEQFF. The CDR3 coding sequence is TGCAGTGCTAACAGCGGGAGTTCCAATGAGCAGTTCTTC.

The rearrangement uses TRBV12-3 or TRBV12-4 and TRBJ1-6; 7 bases are shared with TRBD1. The CDR3 is made up of 14 amino acids. J lost 3 bases, V lost 8 bases, and 4 bases had no gene match. CDR3 coding DNA: TGTGCCAGCTCCGACAGGGACTATAATTCACCCCTCCACTTT. It translates to CASSDRDYNSPLHF.

The rearrangement uses TRBV4-1 and TRBJ1-2; D unclear. V lost 4 bases, J lost 2 bases, and 14 bases lay in between. Germline CDR1 and CDR2: MGHRA and YSYEKL. The CDR3 runs 15 residues. CDR3 residues: CASSLAAGENYGYTF. The CDR3 nucleotides read TGCGCCAGCAGCCTCGCGGCAGGAGAAAACTATGGCTACACCTTC.

V gene TRBV20-1 combines with J gene TRBJ2-7; TRBD1 is a possible D gene (5 bases). The CDR3 has 15 residues. The germline V gene has CDR1 DFQATT and CDR2 SNEGSKA (reference sequence). V gave up 0 bases and J gave up 1 base, with 13 bases separating them. The DNA for the CDR3 is TGCAGTGCTAGAGATTTAGGACAAGTTTCCTACGAGCAGTACTTC. This encodes CSARDLGQVSYEQYF.

This chain links TRBV19 with TRBJ2-6; no clear D. CDR1 and CDR2 from the germline V gene are LNHDA and SQIVND (reference sequence). The V and J ends lost 4 bases and 1 base respectively, with 8 bases between them. The length of the CDR3 is 15 residues. CDR3 in amino acids: CASSTSASGANVLTF. DNA of the CDR3: TGTGCCAGTAGTACCTCCGCGTCTGGGGCCAACGTCCTGACTTTC. Looking up the rest from reference TRBV19 and TRBJ2-6 gives the full variable domain: DGGITQSPKYLFRKEGQNVTLSCEQNLNHDAMYWYRQDPGQGLRLIYYSQIVNDFQKGDIAEGYSVSREKKESFPLTVTSAQKNPTAFYLCASSTSASGANVLTFGAGSRLTVL.

The table lists this clonotype with a few counts. This rearrangement joins TRBV7-8 to TRBJ2-1, with a possible D match to TRBD1 (5 bases). CDR3 size: 15 residues. Germline-derived CDR1 and CDR2 are SGHVS and FQNEAQ. Trimming stripped 5 bases from V and 3 bases from J, with 14 bases between. CDR3 coding DNA: TGTGCCAGCAGCCCCGCTGAACAGGACTACAATGAGCAGTTCTTC. It encodes CASSPAEQDYNEQFF. The variable domain in full, with the rest retrieved from reference TRBV7-8 and TRBJ2-1, is GAGVSQSPRYKVAKRGQDVALRCDPISGHVSLFWYQQALGQGPEFLTYFQNEAQLDKSGLPSDRFFAERPEGSVSTLKIQRTQQEDSAVYLCASSPAEQDYNEQFFGPGTRLTVL.

The rearrangement joins TRBV4-3 to TRBJ2-1; 7 nucleotides align to TRBD1. The germline gives CDR1 LGHNA, CDR2 YSLEER. After removal of 0 bases from V and 3 bases from J, the junction contained 8 bases not matched to a gene. This CDR3 spans 17 amino acids. This CDR3 reads CASSQDYVRQGYNEQFF. In nucleotides, the CDR3 is TGCGCCAGCAGCCAAGATTACGTGCGACAGGGCTACAATGAGCAGTTCTTC.

The chain is built from TRBV6-1 and TRBJ2-3, with TRBD2 identical over 7 bases. The CDR3 loop spans 13 amino acids. The germline V gene has CDR1 MNHNS and CDR2 SASEGT. CDR3 nucleotides: TGTGCTTTGGGGGGGATCCGCACAGATACGCAGTATTTT. Translation: CALGGIRTDTQYF.

There are a few counts of this clonotype. This sequence joins TRBV19 and TRBJ2-1, with TRBD2 identical over 10 bases. The CDR3 extends over 15 amino acids. V shed 3 bases and J 6 bases; nucleotides not matched to a gene: 5. Germline V gene data show CDR1 as LNHDA and CDR2 as SQIVND (reference sequence). The CDR3: CASSMIAGGPNEQFF. The CDR3 DNA reads TGTGCCAGTAGTATGATAGCGGGAGGTCCCAATGAGCAGTTCTTC.

The rearrangement joins TRBV7-7 to TRBJ2-5; 13 positions match TRBD2. Trimming cost V 1 base and J 1 base; bases outside gene matches: 3. Looked up from germline, CDR1 is SSHAT and CDR2 is FNYEAQ (reference sequence). The length of the CDR3 is 17 residues. CDR3 protein: CASSLDRLAGGQETQYF. The CDR3, as DNA: TGTGCCAGCAGCTTAGACAGACTAGCGGGGGGCCAAGAGACCCAGTACTTC.

This CDR3 reads CAWSPGDEQYF. In nucleotides, the CDR3 is TGTGCCTGGAGCCCTGGGGACGAGCAGTACTTC. The chain carries TRBV30 and TRBJ2-7; D call uncertain. V dropped 3 bases and J dropped 5 bases, with 8 bases sitting between them. Germline-derived CDR1 and CDR2 are GTSNPN and SVGIG (reference sequence). CDR3 length: 11 amino acids.

This CDR3 is CASSSNGETQYF. For the CDR3, the DNA is TGTGCCAGCTCCTCCAACGGGGAGACCCAGTACTTC. The chain combines TRBV18 with TRBJ2-5; D uncertain. The length of the CDR3 is 12 residues. In germline, CDR1 is KGHSH, CDR2 LQKENI. Trimming pared 6 bases from V and 5 bases from J, leaving 10 bases between.

The chain has TRBV9 and TRBJ2-6; D is undetermined. With 3 bases removed from V and 2 bases from J, the gap between germline ends came to 9 bases. The CDR3 extends over 15 amino acids. From germline, CDR1 is SGDLS and CDR2 YYNGEE. Written as DNA, the CDR3 is TGTGCCAGCAGCGAAGGGAACACTGGGGCCAACGTCCTGACTTTC. Amino acid sequence: CASSEGNTGANVLTF.

The rearrangement links TRBV3-1 to TRBJ2-1; tentatively, D is TRBD2 (6 bases). This CDR3 is built from 16 residues. Deletions cut 4 bases from V and 7 bases from J, with 20 bases between. Germline loops: CDR1 LGHDT, CDR2 YNNKEL (reference sequence). As DNA, the CDR3 is TGTGCCAGCAGCCCCCAAGAAGCTGTTGGGGGGAATGAGCAGTTCTTC. Residues: CASSPQEAVGGNEQFF.

This clonotype appeared a few times. The chain links TRBV7-8 to TRBJ2-1, with 8 bases aligning to TRBD2. CDR3 size: 15 residues. Germline V gene sequence: CDR1 SGHVS, CDR2 FQNEAQ. The V and J ends lost 6 bases and 0 bases, in that order; junction bases with no gene match: 4. The CDR3, as DNA: TGTGCCAGCAGAAGGAGCGGGAGCTCCTACAATGAGCAGTTCTTC. Its translation is CASRRSGSSYNEQFF.

Only a few counts were recorded for this clonotype. V usage is TRBV20-1 and J usage is TRBJ1-2; the match to TRBD1 covers 10 bases. Germline assignment: CDR1 DFQATT and CDR2 SNEGSKA (reference sequence). This CDR3 has 15 amino acids. V lost 0 bases, J lost 4 bases, and 5 bases stayed unmatched. CDR3 in amino acids: CSARDVDRGIYGYTF. CDR3 nucleotide sequence: TGCAGTGCTAGAGATGTGGACAGGGGGATCTATGGCTACACCTTC.

At least ten counts were recorded for this clonotype. The chain employs TRBV5-1 and TRBJ1-2; D uncertain. The V gene's germline CDR1 is SGHRS and CDR2 YFSETQ. V shed 0 bases and J shed 6 bases, with 9 bases lying between them. This CDR3 has 13 residues. CDR3 sequence reads: CASSLDSLDGYTF. The CDR3 coding sequence is TGCGCCAGCAGCTTGGACAGCCTCGATGGCTACACCTTC. Combining the CDR3 with reference TRBV5-1 and TRBJ1-2 gives the whole variable domain KAGVTQTPRYLIKTRGQQVTLSCSPISGHRSVSWYQQTPGQGLQFLFEYFSETQRNKGNFPGRFSGRQFSNSRSEMNVSTLELGDSALYLCASSLDSLDGYTFGSGTRLTVV.

This chain links TRBV6-1 with TRBJ1-2; D is possibly TRBD1 (5 bases). Trimming took off 7 bases at V and 14 bases at J, with 20 bases between the two ends. This CDR3 spans 12 amino acids. CDR1 is MNHNS and CDR2 is SASEGT in the germline V gene. DNA for the CDR3: TGTGCCAGCATGCCGGGACTTCTTCTCAAAACCTTC. Amino acids: CASMPGLLLKTF.